One and the same sample provided the 21 T cell receptor delta chains below, sequenced in a study of Vδ1+ human thymocytes. The study, taken as a whole, reports: Thymic TRG and TRD repertoires appeared highly polyclonal, with Gaussian CDR3 length distributions.

Their cognate antigens are unknown. Extracted RNA was reverse transcribed into cDNA. Pooled V-gene forward primers with one constant-region reverse primer generated the CDR3 amplicons by multiplex PCR. TCRdb made new clone calls on the multiplex PCR reads using CATT. Of about 55,000 delta-chain clones in the sample, 15% to 20% were seen once. Source material: Vdelta1+ gamma-delta thymocytes from the thymus. Stated subset: FACS-sorted CD3+ TCRalphabeta- TCRVdelta1+ TCRVdelta2- thymocytes. All receptors derive from a boy under two years old who had congenital heart surgery.

This clone was detected only a few times. The V gene is TRDV1, the J gene TRDJ1; 8 bases line up with TRDD3. CDR1 is TSWWSYY, CDR2 QGS, per germline. Trimming at V came to 1 base and at J to 2 bases, leaving 21 bases not matched to a gene. This CDR3 is built from 21 residues. CDR3 region: CALGERAFPPLLGEWTDKLIF. In DNA form, the CDR3 reads TGTGCTCTTGGGGAACGGGCCTTTCCCCCTCTGCTGGGGGAGTGGACCGATAAACTCATCTTT.

The table lists this clone with a few counts. The limits of the CDR3 on the DNA are not certain, so only TCRdb's listed CDR3 is given. The chain has TRDV1 and TRDJ1; the table's D call of TRDD3 was not tested on the DNA. The length of the CDR3 is 22 amino acids, counting both ends. From germline, CDR1 is TSWWSYY and CDR2 QGS. CDR3: CALGPLSYPDTGGYLCTDKLIF.

The rearrangement joins TRDV1 to TRDJ1; 9 bases line up with TRDD3. This CDR3 has 20 residues. With 5 bases clipped from V and 0 bases from J, the junction kept 19 bases outside the gene matches. CDR1 is TSWWSYY, CDR2 QGS, per germline. The CDR3 loop reads CALGSHNCTLLGENTDKLIF. Written as DNA, the CDR3 is TGTGCTCTTGGGTCTCACAACTGTACGTTACTGGGGGAGAACACCGATAAACTCATCTTT.

This rearrangement joins TRDV1 to TRDJ1; TRDD3 might be the D (6 bases). Germline lookup yields CDR1 TSWWSYY and CDR2 QGS. The CDR3 totals 19 residues. V was pared by 5 bases and J by 0 bases, with 25 bases between. DNA of the CDR3: TGTGCTCTTGGGATCTATCTTTCTACGGCTGGGGCGTACACCGATAAACTCATCTTT. Translating gives CALGIYLSTAGAYTDKLIF.

The sample holds a few counts of this clone. J is TRDJ1 and V is TRDV1; 9 nucleotides line up with TRDD3. Trimming at V came to 1 base and at J to 0 bases, leaving 21 bases not matched to a gene. The CDR3 runs to 22 residues. CDR1 is TSWWSYY, CDR2 QGS, per germline. The CDR3 sequence is CALGEPTESYWGTEPYTDKLIF. CDR3 DNA sequence: TGTGCTCTTGGGGAACCGACCGAGTCGTACTGGGGGACCGAGCCCTACACCGATAAACTCATCTTT.

This clone was counted between two and nine times. V and J are TRDV1 and TRDJ1; TRDD3 agrees at 11 bases. CDR3 size: 22 residues. The germline V gene has CDR1 TSWWSYY and CDR2 QGS. V shed 5 bases, J shed 5 bases, and the junction held 28 bases outside the gene matches. The CDR3, as DNA: TGTGCTCTTGGGCCCCCTCCGTCCACTTCAAGGTCTGGGGGATACCATACGGATAAACTCATCTTT. Protein: CALGPPPSTSRSGGYHTDKLIF.

This clone has only a few counts. This rearrangement joins TRDV1 to TRDJ1; D is possibly TRDD3 (5 bases). The germline CDR1 and CDR2 sequences are TSWWSYY and QGS. V shed 5 bases and J shed 0 bases, with 22 bases lying between them. The CDR3 has 18 amino acids. Here the CDR3 reads CALGKNWKLNPNTDKLIF. The CDR3 DNA is TGTGCTCTTGGGAAAAACTGGAAACTCAACCCGAACACCGATAAACTCATCTTT.

The chain joins TRDV1 to TRDJ2, with TRDD3 as a possible D gene (6 bases). Germline assignment: CDR1 TSWWSYY and CDR2 QGS. V gave up 3 bases and J gave up 1 base, with 21 bases separating them. The length of the CDR3 is 19 residues. The CDR3 nucleotides are TGTGCTCTTGGGGATCCCGACAGTGGGGGCCCCTTTTTGACAGCACAACTCTTCTTT. This sequence encodes CALGDPDSGGPFLTAQLFF.

This clone was found a few times. J is TRDJ1 and V is TRDV1; 9 bases agree with TRDD3. The CDR3 contains 18 residues. The J segment lost 4 bases and the V segment lost 3 bases, leaving 15 bases of the junction unmatched. CDR1 TSWWSYY and CDR2 QGS come from the germline V gene. CDR3: CALGEGHCEGIRVDKLIF. The CDR3, as DNA: TGTGCTCTTGGGGAGGGGCACTGCGAGGGGATACGTGTCGATAAACTCATCTTT.

The V call is TRDV1, the J call TRDJ1; D possibly corresponds to TRDD3 (5 bases). CDR3 length: 19 amino acids. The germline CDR1 and CDR2 sequences are TSWWSYY and QGS. The V end lost 2 bases, the J end lost 3 bases, and 25 bases lay between the germline ends. Here the CDR3 DNA reads TGTGCTCTTGGGGAAACGAATCACCCACGGAGGGATTCTCCCGATAAACTCATCTTT. This encodes CALGETNHPRRDSPDKLIF.

The chain carries TRDV1 and TRDJ1; 8 bases are shared with TRDD3. The ends lost 6 bases at V and 0 bases at J; junction bases unmatched: 30. The CDR3 runs to 23 residues. Germline CDR1 and CDR2: TSWWSYY and QGS. CDR3 sequence (DNA): TGTGCTCTTGGACGCAAACTACCTCCTCGTACTAGGGGATACCCGATGTACACCGATAAACTCATCTTT. Encoded protein: CALGRKLPPRTRGYPMYTDKLIF.

The sample holds a few counts of this clone. The rearrangement uses TRDV1 and TRDJ1, with TRDD3 matching over 13 bases. The CDR3 has 23 residues. Germline loops: CDR1 TSWWSYY, CDR2 QGS. V gave up 0 bases and J gave up 0 bases; unmatched junction bases: 19. DNA for the CDR3: TGTGCTCTTGGGGAACTAGGGAACTACTGGGGGATACGCGTATCGGGATACACCGATAAACTCATCTTT. Amino acids: CALGELGNYWGIRVSGYTDKLIF.

V usage is TRDV1 and J usage is TRDJ1; D may be TRDD3 (6 bases). This CDR3 is 17 amino acids long. The V gene lost 4 bases and the J gene lost 0 bases, with 18 bases spanning the gap. The germline V gene has CDR1 TSWWSYY and CDR2 QGS. The chain's CDR3 is CALGALGGVGYTDKLIF. Here the CDR3 DNA reads TGTGCTCTTGGGGCACTGGGTGGGGTTGGGTACACCGATAAACTCATCTTT.

The chain carries TRDV1 and TRDJ1; 7 nucleotides line up with TRDD3. Germline V gene lookup returns CDR1 TSWWSYY and CDR2 QGS. This CDR3 is 19 amino acids long. The J segment lost 0 bases and the V segment lost 6 bases, leaving 19 bases of the junction unmatched. The DNA for the CDR3 is TGTGCTCTTGGAGCCCTTGGGTGGGGGACTCTTCTGTACACCGATAAACTCATCTTT. Protein product: CALGALGWGTLLYTDKLIF.

This clone has more than one count but fewer than ten. This rearrangement joins TRDV1 to TRDJ1; D gene ambiguous. Trimming shortened V by 0 bases and J by 5 bases, and 16 bases separated the two germline ends. Germline-derived CDR1 and CDR2 are TSWWSYY and QGS. This CDR3 spans 16 amino acids. CDR3 amino acids: CALGELACPLGDKLIF. CDR3 coding DNA: TGTGCTCTTGGGGAACTAGCGTGTCCGCTTGGGGATAAACTCATCTTT.

This chain joins TRDV1 and TRDJ1, with 12 bases matching TRDD3. In germline, CDR1 is TSWWSYY, CDR2 QGS. V was clipped by 4 bases and J by 0 bases; unmatched bases: 9. The CDR3 has 18 amino acids. CDR3 protein: CALGGYWGILVDTDKLIF. The CDR3 DNA is TGTGCTCTTGGGGGTTACTGGGGGATACTTGTAGACACCGATAAACTCATCTTT.

This sequence joins TRDV1 and TRDJ1, with TRDD3 identical over 13 bases. The J segment lost 8 bases and the V segment lost 0 bases, leaving 12 bases of the junction unmatched. The CDR3 runs to 18 residues. Germline V gives CDR1 TSWWSYY, CDR2 QGS. The CDR3 loop reads CALGELITGGYAVVKLIF. The CDR3 bases are TGTGCTCTTGGGGAACTAATAACTGGGGGATACGCGGTGGTAAAACTCATCTTT.

This clone was counted only a few times. The rearrangement joins TRDV1 to TRDJ1; 12 bases fit TRDD3. The ends lost 3 bases at V and 1 base at J; junction bases unmatched: 15. This CDR3 is 20 amino acids long. Germline V gene lookup returns CDR1 TSWWSYY and CDR2 QGS. CDR3 protein: CALGETAFLPWGIRTDKLIF. The CDR3 bases are TGTGCTCTTGGGGAGACGGCCTTCCTACCCTGGGGGATACGCACCGATAAACTCATCTTT.

The chain is built from TRDV1 and TRDJ1, with 10 nucleotides matching TRDD3. The V gene end was trimmed by 2 bases and the J gene end by 0 bases; junction bases not matched to a gene: 27. The CDR3 runs to 24 residues. Germline values: CDR1 TSWWSYY, CDR2 QGS. CDR3 sequence (DNA): TGTGCTCTTGGGGAAGTTCCTAGTCCTACTTCGTTACTGGGGGATTCCCTGTACACCGATAAACTCATCTTT. Translating it yields CALGEVPSPTSLLGDSLYTDKLIF.

The genes are TRDV1 and TRDJ1, with 8 bases lining up with TRDD3. This CDR3 is built from 17 residues. The trim removed 7 bases at V and 0 bases at J, leaving 13 bases unmatched. In germline, CDR1 is TSWWSYY, CDR2 QGS. As DNA, the CDR3 is TGTGCTCTTGCCCCCTCACTACTGGGGGGTTACACCGATAAACTCATCTTT. Protein sequence: CALAPSLLGGYTDKLIF.

This clone was found a few times. The genes are TRDV1 and TRDJ1, with 10 bases identical to TRDD3. The CDR3 spans 29 residues. Trimming cost V 0 bases and J 0 bases; bases outside gene matches: 40. CDR1 TSWWSYY and CDR2 QGS come from the germline V gene. The CDR3 nucleotides are TGTGCTCTTGGGGAACTACGCACTAGGGGGCCTAAGGATAGCTCGGGGGATACGTACCGAATCCTTTACACCGATAAACTCATCTTT. Translating gives CALGELRTRGPKDSSGDTYRILYTDKLIF.